These T cell receptor beta chains were read from a single sample in a study of human versus mouse CDR3 diversity and MHC coevolution. Here immunoSEQ multiplex PCR was the method, and the copy in TCRdb shows in-frame clones only, minus some. The sample carries fewer than 100,000 clones, 93% recorded once. The specimen sequenced was naive CD4+ T cells from blood. Receptors were obtained from a person aged 25 to 75 in good health. The CDR3 runs from the conserved cysteine through the conserved F or W. The D gene is left open where the match is weak. The listing skips clone size in some rows; elsewhere it reads once, few, many or a size class.

clone_size,j_call,d_call,v_call,cdr3_nt,cdr3_aa
NA,TRBJ1-1,NA,TRBV19,TGTGCCAGTAGTATAGGTTCTGTGAACACTGAAGCTTTCTTT,CASSIGSVNTEAFF
NA,TRBJ1-5,TRBD1,TRBV4-2,TGTGCCAGCAGCCCGAGTGGCAGGGGGCTTGGCAATCAGCCCCAGCATTTT,CASSPSGRGLGNQPQHF
NA,TRBJ2-7,TRBD1,TRBV7-2,TGTGCCAGCAGCGAAGACAGGGGGCTCAACGAGCAGTACTTC,CASSEDRGLNEQYF
NA,TRBJ2-1,TRBD2,TRBV11-3,TGTGCCAGCCTAGCGGGGGGGGGTGAGCAGTTCTTC,CASLAGGGEQFF
NA,TRBJ2-1,TRBD1,TRBV28,TGTGCCAGCAGGCCCCGGGGACAGGGTAACAATGAGCAGTTCTTC,CASRPRGQGNNEQFF
NA,TRBJ2-2,NA,TRBV25-1,TGTGCCAGCAGTGAAGGTGTAGGGAGTAAAGGGGAGCTGTTTTTT,CASSEGVGSKGELFF
few,TRBJ2-1,TRBD1,TRBV7-9,TGTGCCAGCAGCTGGGGACAGGGTTACAATGAGCAGTTCTTC,CASSWGQGYNEQFF
NA,TRBJ1-5,TRBD1,TRBV29-1,TGCAGCGCTAGCCGGGACAGAAATCAGCCCCAGCATTTT,CSASRDRNQPQHF
NA,TRBJ1-1,TRBD1,TRBV18,TGTGCCAGCTCACCGGTTGACAGGGGGGTGCCTGAAGCTTTCTTT,CASSPVDRGVPEAFF
NA,TRBJ1-2,NA,TRBV11-2,TGTGCCAGCAGCTTAGCCCAGTTCTATGGCTACACCTTC,CASSLAQFYGYTF
NA,TRBJ1-1,NA,TRBV6-5,TGTGCCAGCAAGAGGGATAACATGAACACTGAAGCTTTCTTT,CASKRDNMNTEAFF
NA,TRBJ2-7,NA,TRBV28,TGTGCCAGCAGTTTATGGGACAGCTACGAGCAGTACTTC,CASSLWDSYEQYF
NA,TRBJ1-2,NA,TRBV6-1,TGTGCCAGCACAGGAAACACCTATGGCTACACCTTC,CASTGNTYGYTF
NA,TRBJ1-6,NA,TRBV14,TGTGCCAGCAGCCAAGGGCTGAATTCACCCCTCCACTTT,CASSQGLNSPLHF
NA,TRBJ1-2,NA,TRBV4-3,TGCGCCAGCAGCCAAGAAACCAGGGAAGGCTACACCTTC,CASSQETREGYTF
NA,TRBJ2-7,TRBD1,TRBV19,TGTGCCAGTAGCCGGACAGGGATGAACTCCTACGAGCAGTACTTC,CASSRTGMNSYEQYF
NA,TRBJ1-1,TRBD1,TRBV6-4,TGTGCCAGCAGTTCAACAGGGGCGGGCACTGAAGCTTTCTTT,CASSSTGAGTEAFF
NA,TRBJ1-5,TRBD1,TRBV7-8,TGTGCCAGCAGCTTAGGACAGGGGAATCAGCCCCAGCATTTT,CASSLGQGNQPQHF
NA,TRBJ2-7,TRBD2,TRBV9,TGTGCCAGCAGCGTAGAACCGGGGGGGGCCTACGAGCAGTACTTC,CASSVEPGGAYEQYF
NA,TRBJ1-4,NA,TRBV9,TGTGCCAGCAGCGTTGCGGGAGCTAATGAAAAACTGTTTTTT,CASSVAGANEKLFF